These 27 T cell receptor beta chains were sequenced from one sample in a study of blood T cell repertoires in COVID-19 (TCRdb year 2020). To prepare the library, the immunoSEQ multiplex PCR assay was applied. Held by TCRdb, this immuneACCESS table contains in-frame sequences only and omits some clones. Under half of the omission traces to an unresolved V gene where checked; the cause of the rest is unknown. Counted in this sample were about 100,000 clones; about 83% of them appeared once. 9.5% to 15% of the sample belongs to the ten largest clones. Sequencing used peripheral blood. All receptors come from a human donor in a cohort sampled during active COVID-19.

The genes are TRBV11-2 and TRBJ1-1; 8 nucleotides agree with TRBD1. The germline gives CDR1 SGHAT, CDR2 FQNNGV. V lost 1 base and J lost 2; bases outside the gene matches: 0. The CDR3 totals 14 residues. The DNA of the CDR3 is TGTGCCAGCAGCTTAGCAGGGGGCAACACTGAAGCTTTCTTT. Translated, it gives CASSLAGGNTEAFF.

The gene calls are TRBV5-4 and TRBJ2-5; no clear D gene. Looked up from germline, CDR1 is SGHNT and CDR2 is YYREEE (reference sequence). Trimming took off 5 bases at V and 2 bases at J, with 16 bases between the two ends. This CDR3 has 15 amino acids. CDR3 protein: CASSVIAGSQETQYF. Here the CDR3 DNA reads TGTGCCAGCAGTGTAATAGCCGGCAGTCAAGAGACCCAGTACTTC.

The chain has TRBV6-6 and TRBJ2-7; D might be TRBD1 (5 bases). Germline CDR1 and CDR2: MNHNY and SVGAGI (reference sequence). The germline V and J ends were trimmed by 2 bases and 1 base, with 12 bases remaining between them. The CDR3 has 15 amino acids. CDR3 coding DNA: TGTGCCAGCAGTTACCAGGGCTCACCTTCCTACGAGCAGTACTTC. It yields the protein CASSYQGSPSYEQYF.

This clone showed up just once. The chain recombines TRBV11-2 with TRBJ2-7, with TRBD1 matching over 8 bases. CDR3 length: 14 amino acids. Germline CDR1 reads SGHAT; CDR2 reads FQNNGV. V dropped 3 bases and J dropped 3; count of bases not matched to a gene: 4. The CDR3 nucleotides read TGTGCCAGCAGCTTCGGACAGGGTGACTACGAGCAGTACTTC. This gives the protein CASSFGQGDYEQYF.

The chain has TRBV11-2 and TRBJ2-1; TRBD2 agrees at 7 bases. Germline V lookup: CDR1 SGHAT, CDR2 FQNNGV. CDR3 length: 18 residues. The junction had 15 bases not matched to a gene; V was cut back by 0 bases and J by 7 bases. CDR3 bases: TGTGCCAGCAGCTTAGAGGAGTGGGAGGGCTGGCAAGTGAATGAGCAGTTCTTC. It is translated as CASSLEEWEGWQVNEQFF.

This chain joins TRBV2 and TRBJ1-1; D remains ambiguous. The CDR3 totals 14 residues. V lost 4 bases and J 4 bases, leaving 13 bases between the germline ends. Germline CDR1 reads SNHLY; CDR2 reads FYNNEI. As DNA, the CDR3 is TGTGCCAGCAGTGGTAAGCCCGCGGGCACTGAAGCTTTCTTT. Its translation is CASSGKPAGTEAFF.

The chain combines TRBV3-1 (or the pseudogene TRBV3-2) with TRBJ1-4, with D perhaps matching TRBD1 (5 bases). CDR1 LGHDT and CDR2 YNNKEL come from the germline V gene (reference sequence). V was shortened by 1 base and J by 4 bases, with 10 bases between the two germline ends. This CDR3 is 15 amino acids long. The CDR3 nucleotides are TGTGCCAGCAGCCAAGCAGGGCCCGGTAATGAAAAACTGTTTTTT. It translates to CASSQAGPGNEKLFF.

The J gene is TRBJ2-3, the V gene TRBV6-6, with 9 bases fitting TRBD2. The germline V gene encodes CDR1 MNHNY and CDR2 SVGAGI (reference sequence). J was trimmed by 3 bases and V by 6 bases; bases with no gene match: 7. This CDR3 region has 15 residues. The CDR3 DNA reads TGTGCCAGCAGCCCGAGCCTAGCGGGGACAGATACGCAGTATTTT. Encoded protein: CASSPSLAGTDTQYF.

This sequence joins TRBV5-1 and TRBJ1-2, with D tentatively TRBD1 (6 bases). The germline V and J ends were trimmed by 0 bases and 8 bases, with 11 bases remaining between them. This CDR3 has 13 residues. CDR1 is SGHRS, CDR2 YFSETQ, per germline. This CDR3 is CASSLGLQGGYTF. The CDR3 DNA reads TGCGCCAGCAGCTTGGGGCTCCAGGGGGGCTACACCTTC.

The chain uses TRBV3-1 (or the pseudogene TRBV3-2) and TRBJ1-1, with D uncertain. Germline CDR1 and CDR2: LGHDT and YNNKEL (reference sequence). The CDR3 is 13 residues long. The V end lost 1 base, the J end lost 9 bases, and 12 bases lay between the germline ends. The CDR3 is CASSQGRGSQAFF. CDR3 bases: TGTGCCAGCAGCCAAGGAAGAGGGTCTCAAGCTTTCTTT.

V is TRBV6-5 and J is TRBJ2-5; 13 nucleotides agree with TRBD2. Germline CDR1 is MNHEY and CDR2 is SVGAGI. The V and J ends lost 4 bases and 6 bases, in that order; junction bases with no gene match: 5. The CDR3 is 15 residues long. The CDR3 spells CASSLGLAGRKTQYF. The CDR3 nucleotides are TGTGCCAGCAGTTTGGGACTAGCGGGGAGGAAGACCCAGTACTTC.

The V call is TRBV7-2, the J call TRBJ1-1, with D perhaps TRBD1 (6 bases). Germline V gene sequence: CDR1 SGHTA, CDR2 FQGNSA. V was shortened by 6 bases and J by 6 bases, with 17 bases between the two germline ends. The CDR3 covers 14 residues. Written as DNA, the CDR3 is TGTGCCAGCAGACAGGGTTTATTCTCCTCTGAAGCTTTCTTT. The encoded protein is CASRQGLFSSEAFF.

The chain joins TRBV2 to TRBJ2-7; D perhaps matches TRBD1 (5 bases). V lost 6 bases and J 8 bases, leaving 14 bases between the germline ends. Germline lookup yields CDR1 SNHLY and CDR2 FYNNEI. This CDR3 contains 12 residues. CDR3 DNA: TGTGCCAGCAGGGTCTTCGTGGGGCAGCAGTACTTC. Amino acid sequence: CASRVFVGQQYF.

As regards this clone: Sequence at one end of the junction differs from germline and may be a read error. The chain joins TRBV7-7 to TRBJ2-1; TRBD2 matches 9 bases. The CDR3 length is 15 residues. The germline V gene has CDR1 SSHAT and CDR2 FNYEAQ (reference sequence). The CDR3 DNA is TGTGCTAGCAGCTTGACTAGCGGAAACTACAATGAGCAGTTCTTC. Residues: CASSLTSGNYNEQFF.

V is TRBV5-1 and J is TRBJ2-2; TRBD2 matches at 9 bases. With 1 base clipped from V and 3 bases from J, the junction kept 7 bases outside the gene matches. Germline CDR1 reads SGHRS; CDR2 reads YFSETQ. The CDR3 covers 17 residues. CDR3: CASSLPAGGRDTGELFF. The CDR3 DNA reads TGCGCCAGCAGCTTGCCAGCGGGGGGCCGGGACACCGGGGAGCTGTTTTTT.

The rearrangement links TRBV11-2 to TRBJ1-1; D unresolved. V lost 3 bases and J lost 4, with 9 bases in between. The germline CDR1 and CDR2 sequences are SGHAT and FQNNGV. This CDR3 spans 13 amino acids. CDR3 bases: TGTGCCAGCAGCTTGACTCCTGCCACTGAAGCTTTCTTT. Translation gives CASSLTPATEAFF.

CDR3 residues: CASSQGIRQPHPYEQYF. The CDR3 nucleotides read TGTGCCAGCAGCCAAGGTATAAGACAGCCACATCCCTACGAGCAGTACTTC. This sequence joins TRBV3-1 (or the pseudogene TRBV3-2) and TRBJ2-7; possible D gene TRBD1, 5 bases. CDR1 is LGHDT and CDR2 is YNNKEL in the germline V gene (reference sequence). The CDR3 sequence is 17 residues long. V dropped 1 base and J dropped 2 bases, with 18 bases sitting between them.

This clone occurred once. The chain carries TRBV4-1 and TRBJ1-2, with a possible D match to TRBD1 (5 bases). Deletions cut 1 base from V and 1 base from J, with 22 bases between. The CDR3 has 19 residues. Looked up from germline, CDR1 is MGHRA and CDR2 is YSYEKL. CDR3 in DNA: TGCGCCAGCAGCCAAGGCCCGAGGAGGAGGGGAGGAGGTAACTATGGCTACACCTTC. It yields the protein CASSQGPRRRGGGNYGYTF.

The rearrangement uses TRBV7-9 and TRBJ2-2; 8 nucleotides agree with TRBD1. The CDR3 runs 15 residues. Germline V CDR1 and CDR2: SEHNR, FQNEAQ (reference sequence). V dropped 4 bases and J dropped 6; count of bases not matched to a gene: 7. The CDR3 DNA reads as TGTGCCAGCAGCTCCCAGGTGGACAGGGCCGGGGAGCTGTTTTTT. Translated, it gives CASSSQVDRAGELFF. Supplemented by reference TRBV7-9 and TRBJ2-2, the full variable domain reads DTGVSQNPRHKITKRGQNVTFRCDPISEHNRLYWYRQTLGQGPEFLTYFQNEAQLEKSRLLSDRFSAERPKGSFSTLEIQRTEQGDSAMYLCASSSQVDRAGELFFGEGSRLTVL.

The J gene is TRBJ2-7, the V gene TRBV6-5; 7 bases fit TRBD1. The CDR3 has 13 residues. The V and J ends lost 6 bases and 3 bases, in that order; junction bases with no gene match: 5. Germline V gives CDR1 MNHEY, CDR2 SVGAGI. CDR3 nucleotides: TGTGCCAGCAGCCTCGGACAGGTCTACGAGCAGTACTTC. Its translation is CASSLGQVYEQYF.

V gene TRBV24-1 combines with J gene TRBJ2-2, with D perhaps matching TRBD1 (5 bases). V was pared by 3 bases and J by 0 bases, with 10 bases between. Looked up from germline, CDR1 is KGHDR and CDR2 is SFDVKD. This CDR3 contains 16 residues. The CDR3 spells CATSDHRFTNTGELFF. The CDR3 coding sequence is TGTGCCACCAGTGATCACAGGTTTACGAACACCGGGGAGCTGTTTTTT.

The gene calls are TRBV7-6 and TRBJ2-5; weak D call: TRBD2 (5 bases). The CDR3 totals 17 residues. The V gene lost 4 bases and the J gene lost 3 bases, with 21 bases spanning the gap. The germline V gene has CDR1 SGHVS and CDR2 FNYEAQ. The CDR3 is CASSSTIRRSREETQYF. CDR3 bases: TGTGCCAGCAGCTCGACAATACGGAGGAGTAGGGAAGAGACCCAGTACTTC.

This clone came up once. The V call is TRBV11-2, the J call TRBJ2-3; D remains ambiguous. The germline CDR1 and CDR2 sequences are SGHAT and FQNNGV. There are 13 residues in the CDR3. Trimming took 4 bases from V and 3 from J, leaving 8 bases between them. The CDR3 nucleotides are TGTGCCAGCAGCTCCCCTACTACAGATACGCAGTATTTT. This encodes CASSSPTTDTQYF. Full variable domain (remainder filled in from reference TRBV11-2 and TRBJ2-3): EAGVAQSPRYKIIEKRQSVAFWCNPISGHATLYWYQQILGQGPKLLIQFQNNGVVDDSQLPKDRFSAERLKGVDSTLKIQPAKLEDSAVYLCASSSPTTDTQYFGPGTRLTVL.

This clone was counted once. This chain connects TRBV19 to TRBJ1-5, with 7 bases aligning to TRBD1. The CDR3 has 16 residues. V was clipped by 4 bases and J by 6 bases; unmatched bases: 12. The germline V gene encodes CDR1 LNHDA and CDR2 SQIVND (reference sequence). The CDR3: CASSTNRRGRGQPQHF. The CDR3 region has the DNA TGTGCCAGTAGTACAAACCGAAGGGGGCGCGGTCAGCCCCAGCATTTT.

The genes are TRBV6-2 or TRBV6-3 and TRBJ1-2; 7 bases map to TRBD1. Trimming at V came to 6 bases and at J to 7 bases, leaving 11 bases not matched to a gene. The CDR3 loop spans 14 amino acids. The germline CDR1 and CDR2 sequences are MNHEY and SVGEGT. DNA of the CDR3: TGTGCCAGCAGCGCCCCAGGACAGGTTTTTGGCTACACCTTC. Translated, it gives CASSAPGQVFGYTF.

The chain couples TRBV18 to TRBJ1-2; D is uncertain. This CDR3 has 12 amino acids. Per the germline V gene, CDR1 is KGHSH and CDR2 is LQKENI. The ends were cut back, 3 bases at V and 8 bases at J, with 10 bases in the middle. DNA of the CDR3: TGTGCCAGCTCACCCGCCGGGGAGGGCTACACCTTC. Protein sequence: CASSPAGEGYTF.

The CDR3 loop is CASSESDTEAFF. The CDR3, as DNA: TGTGCCAGCAGTGAATCTGACACTGAAGCTTTCTTT. The rearrangement links TRBV25-1 to TRBJ1-1; D is unclear. The CDR3 consists of 12 residues. V was trimmed by 1 base and J by 3 bases, leaving 3 bases between them. Germline V gene lookup returns CDR1 MGHDK and CDR2 SYGVNS.